These 31 T cell receptor beta chains were all obtained from the same sample, sequenced in a study of blood T cells in healthy people across ages. A J-beta primer mix and a sample-barcoded 5' primer were used in a second PCR of roughly 6 to 12 cycles. TCRdb reprocessed the 5' RACE reads via MiXCR and lists one record per CDR3 protein. The sample has roughly 860,000 distinct CDR3 sequences, around 68% seen once. What was sequenced was blood. These receptors were taken from a young man in good health.

CDR3 in amino acids: CASSRRLGEGAQLYEQYF. The CDR3 bases are TGCGCCAGCAGCCGACGTCTGGGGGAAGGTGCCCAGTTATACGAGCAGTACTTC. This chain joins TRBV4-3 and TRBJ2-7, with D possibly being TRBD1 or TRBD2 (5 bases each). The CDR3 is made up of 18 amino acids. V was shortened by 4 bases and J by 4 bases, with 26 bases between the two germline ends. CDR1 LGHNA and CDR2 YSLEER come from the germline V gene.

A few counts support this clonotype. The rearrangement links TRBV7-2 to TRBJ2-7; tentatively, D is TRBD1 (6 bases). Germline CDR1 and CDR2: SGHTA and FQGNSA. There are 15 residues in the CDR3. Trimming stripped 5 bases from V and 6 bases from J, with 20 bases between. The CDR3 loop is CASSPQGIEVVEQYF. CDR3 bases: TGTGCCAGCAGCCCCCAGGGGATCGAAGTAGTCGAGCAGTACTTC.

CDR3 nucleotide sequence: TGCAGTGCTAGCGTAGCGGGGGGTGGGAACACAGATACGCAGTATTTT. Protein product: CSASVAGGGNTDTQYF. The V call is TRBV20-1, the J call TRBJ2-3; 10 positions agree with TRBD2. The germline V gene encodes CDR1 DFQATT and CDR2 SNEGSKA (reference sequence). J gave up 2 bases and V 3 bases, and 8 bases lay outside the gene matches. The CDR3 sequence is 16 residues long.

The chain joins TRBV28 to TRBJ2-5, with TRBD2 identical over 7 bases. Germline CDR1 MDHEN, CDR2 SYDVKM. J gave up 1 base and V 6 bases, and 8 bases lay outside the gene matches. The CDR3 consists of 15 residues. The CDR3 sequence is CASSPPPGGQETQYF. The CDR3 region has the DNA TGTGCCAGCAGCCCACCCCCGGGGGGCCAAGAGACCCAGTACTTC.

V is TRBV12-3 or TRBV12-4 and J is TRBJ1-6; 9 nucleotides agree with TRBD1. J gave up 7 bases and V 8 bases, and 3 bases lay outside the gene matches. The CDR3 consists of 13 residues. The CDR3 region is CASGQGRNSPLHF. The CDR3 nucleotides are TGTGCCAGCGGACAGGGGCGGAATTCACCCCTCCACTTT.

This clonotype was detected once. The chain recombines TRBV12-3 or TRBV12-4 with TRBJ1-2; the match to TRBD1 covers 9 bases. V was pared by 3 bases and J by 1 base, with 9 bases of the junction left unmatched. This CDR3 spans 17 amino acids. The CDR3 DNA reads TGTGCCAGCAGTTTGCACAGGGGGCAGCGCGGTAACTATGGCTACACCTTC. Translating it yields CASSLHRGQRGNYGYTF.

This clonotype was found once. The chain couples TRBV28 to TRBJ2-6, with 8 bases fitting TRBD2. The junction had 7 bases not matched to a gene; V was cut back by 3 bases and J by 0 bases. The germline gives CDR1 MDHEN, CDR2 SYDVKM. The CDR3 consists of 18 residues. The CDR3 reads CASSLAGGLYSGANVLTF. The CDR3 region has the DNA TGTGCCAGCAGTTTGGCGGGGGGCCTCTACTCTGGGGCCAACGTCCTGACTTTC.

This chain links TRBV28 with TRBJ1-2; D gene ambiguous. Germline CDR1 is MDHEN and CDR2 is SYDVKM. The CDR3 loop spans 13 amino acids. The V gene lost 2 bases and the J gene lost 8 bases, with 12 bases spanning the gap. CDR3 sequence: CASSLTGPGGYTF. The CDR3 region has the DNA TGTGCCAGCAGTTTAACCGGACCCGGGGGCTACACCTTC.

The chain recombines TRBV7-2 with TRBJ2-3, with 12 positions matching TRBD2. CDR1 is SGHTA and CDR2 is FQGNSA in the germline V gene. V was pared by 3 bases and J by 5 bases, with 3 bases of the junction left unmatched. This CDR3 is built from 15 residues. The CDR3 nucleotides read TGTGCCAGCAGCTTGACTAGCGGGAGCCGAGATACGCAGTATTTT. Its protein product is CASSLTSGSRDTQYF.

The chain uses TRBV6-1 and TRBJ2-3; no reliable D call. Trimming took 5 bases from V and 2 from J, leaving 17 bases between them. Looked up from germline, CDR1 is MNHNS and CDR2 is SASEGT. The CDR3 spans 16 residues. For the CDR3, the DNA is TGTGCCAGCAGTCTTATTCCTTCGGGCCCCACAGATACGCAGTATTTT. This translates into CASSLIPSGPTDTQYF.

This sequence joins TRBV27 and TRBJ2-7; 8 nucleotides line up with TRBD1. This CDR3 comprises 14 residues. Trimming at V came to 5 bases and at J to 5 bases, leaving 8 bases not matched to a gene. Germline V gene data show CDR1 as MNHEY and CDR2 as SMNVEV (reference sequence). CDR3 sequence (DNA): TGTGCCAGCAGTCCCGACAGGGGACGGAACGAGCAGTACTTC. Protein: CASSPDRGRNEQYF.

CDR3 DNA: TGTGCCAGCAACTACGCCGGGACCTACGAGCAGTACTTC. Its translation is CASNYAGTYEQYF. V usage is TRBV7-2 and J usage is TRBJ2-7; D might be TRBD2 (5 bases). Per the germline V gene, CDR1 is SGHTA and CDR2 is FQGNSA. Deletions cut 7 bases from V and 2 bases from J, with 12 bases between. This CDR3 is built from 13 residues. The full variable domain, in which reference TRBV7-2 and TRBJ2-7 provide the parts outside the CDR3, is GAGVSQSPSNKVTEKGKDVELRCDPISGHTALYWYRQSLGQGLEFLIYFQGNSAPDKSGLPSDRFSAERTGGSVSTLTIQRTQQEDSAVYLCASNYAGTYEQYFGPGTRLTVT.

The chain has TRBV29-1 and TRBJ2-7; TRBD2 is a possible D gene (5 bases). The V and J ends lost 3 bases and 7 bases respectively, with 10 bases between them. CDR3 length equals 11 residues. Per germline, CDR1 SQVTM and CDR2 ANQGSEA. The CDR3 loop reads CSVEGRREQYF. The CDR3, as DNA: TGCAGCGTTGAGGGCAGGAGGGAGCAGTACTTC.

The chain links TRBV12-3 or TRBV12-4 to TRBJ2-1; D is perhaps TRBD2 (5 bases). V lost 5 bases and J 8 bases, leaving 16 bases between the germline ends. This CDR3 is 14 amino acids long. The CDR3 nucleotides are TGTGCCAGCAGTCCCGTTCGCGAAGCGGATGAGCAGTTCTTC. Translation gives CASSPVREADEQFF.

The rearrangement uses TRBV7-3 and TRBJ2-3; no reliable D call. The germline gives CDR1 SGHTA, CDR2 FQGTGA. V lost 5 bases to trimming and J lost 2 bases, with 14 bases between them. This CDR3 has 15 amino acids. CDR3 DNA sequence: TGTGCCAGCAGCGGCGGACGGCCTGACACAGATACGCAGTATTTT. It yields the protein CASSGGRPDTDTQYF.

The J gene is TRBJ2-3, the V gene TRBV20-1, with 8 bases matching TRBD2. The germline CDR1 and CDR2 sequences are DFQATT and SNEGSKA (reference sequence). V gave up 0 bases and J gave up 3 bases; unmatched junction bases: 5. The CDR3 runs 15 residues. CDR3: CSARELAGMTDTQYF. In DNA form, the CDR3 reads TGCAGTGCTAGAGAATTAGCGGGAATGACAGATACGCAGTATTTT.

The V and J genes are TRBV29-1 and TRBJ1-5; a weak D match, TRBD1 (5 bases). In germline, CDR1 is SQVTM, CDR2 ANQGSEA. The CDR3 length is 14 residues. Trimming took off 4 bases at V and 2 bases at J, with 12 bases between the two ends. The CDR3 here is CSVAERGGNQPQHF. Written as DNA, the CDR3 is TGCAGCGTTGCCGAGAGGGGTGGCAATCAGCCCCAGCATTTT.

In its sample, this clonotype was seen a few times. The chain joins TRBV29-1 to TRBJ2-7, with 7 bases fitting TRBD1. The CDR3 sequence is 13 residues long. V lost 6 bases, J lost 5 bases, and 10 bases stayed unmatched. The V gene's germline CDR1 is SQVTM and CDR2 ANQGSEA. The CDR3 region has the DNA TGCAGCGTGAACAGGGGTAGGGGCGACGAGCAGTACTTC. Translated: CSVNRGRGDEQYF.

The CDR3 region has the DNA TGCAGTCAACAGGGATCCAAGGGAGGCTACACCTTC. As protein: CSQQGSKGGYTF. This chain uses TRBV20-1 with TRBJ1-2, with a weak D call TRBD1 (6 bases). This CDR3 has 12 amino acids. Trimming removed 8 bases from V and 8 bases from J, with 18 bases in between. The germline gives CDR1 DFQATT, CDR2 SNEGSKA (reference sequence).

V gene TRBV29-1 combines with J gene TRBJ2-4, with D tentatively TRBD2 (5 bases). Per germline, CDR1 SQVTM and CDR2 ANQGSEA. The V gene lost 4 bases and the J gene lost 13 bases, with 20 bases spanning the gap. This CDR3 has 13 amino acids. The CDR3 loop reads CSVAQDSYNEQYF. As DNA, the CDR3 is TGCAGCGTTGCCCAGGACTCCTACAATGAGCAGTACTTC.

CDR3 bases: TGTGCCAGCAGCCAAGGGTGGGCCTCCTACGAGCAGTACTTC. Its translation: CASSQGWASYEQYF. The chain links TRBV4-2 to TRBJ2-7; D remains unclear. The germline V and J ends were trimmed by 1 base and 0 bases, with 7 bases remaining between them. The germline gives CDR1 LGHNA, CDR2 YNFKEQ. The CDR3 runs to 14 residues.

The chain couples TRBV4-2 to TRBJ2-1, with D perhaps matching TRBD2 (6 bases). The J call is doubtful: the DNA matches TRBJ2-7 better. CDR1 and CDR2 (germline): LGHNA, YNFKEQ. The CDR3 is 16 residues long. The CDR3 loop reads CASSQDRASASYEQYF. The CDR3 coding sequence is TGTGCCAGCAGCCAAGATAGGGCTAGCGCGTCCTACGAGCAGTACTTC.

On this clonotype: A much more abundant neighbour one base away suggests this may be a read error. V is TRBV29-1 and J is TRBJ2-5; D perhaps matches TRBD1 (5 bases). The tail of the sequence fits TRBJ2-7 better, so the J call may be wrong. This CDR3 comprises 12 residues. From germline, CDR1 is SQVTM and CDR2 ANQGSEA. The CDR3 protein is CSVRLRENEQYF. In DNA, the CDR3 is TGCAGCGTCCGACTCAGGGAAAACGAGCAGTACTTC.

The chain carries TRBV6-2 or TRBV6-3 and TRBJ2-2, with TRBD1 matching over 10 bases. Germline trimming cut 6 bases from V and 1 base from J; bases unmatched to any gene: 5. The germline V gene has CDR1 MNHEY and CDR2 SVGEGT. The CDR3 contains 16 residues. The CDR3 nucleotides read TGTGCCAGCAGCAGACAGGGGGCGAAGAACACCGGGGAGCTGTTTTTT. This sequence encodes CASSRQGAKNTGELFF.

V gene TRBV7-3 combines with J gene TRBJ1-2; D perhaps matches TRBD1 (6 bases). From germline, CDR1 is SGHTA and CDR2 FQGTGA. This CDR3 has 15 residues. Trimming took off 5 bases at V and 0 bases at J, with 13 bases between the two ends. CDR3 sequence: CASSPGAAANYGYTF. In DNA form, the CDR3 reads TGTGCCAGCAGCCCGGGGGCGGCCGCTAACTATGGCTACACCTTC.

The chain couples TRBV5-1 to TRBJ2-7, with D perhaps matching TRBD1 (5 bases). The CDR3 is 14 residues long. Trimming removed 4 bases at V and 2 bases at J, with 13 bases between. Germline V gene sequence: CDR1 SGHRS, CDR2 YFSETQ. CDR3 DNA: TGCGCCAGCAGCCCTGGCAGCAGGGCCTACGAGCAGTACTTC. Residues: CASSPGSRAYEQYF.

The gene calls are TRBV18 and TRBJ2-6, with unresolved D. CDR3 length equals 17 residues. Per the germline V gene, CDR1 is KGHSH and CDR2 is LQKENI. Trimming took off 3 bases at V and 0 bases at J, with 12 bases between the two ends. CDR3 amino acids: CASSPVSSLSGANVLTF. The CDR3 DNA reads TGTGCCAGCTCACCGGTCAGCTCCCTCTCTGGGGCCAACGTCCTGACTTTC.

This clonotype has more than one count but fewer than ten. The chain combines TRBV7-6 with TRBJ2-1; tentatively, D is TRBD2 (6 bases). The germline CDR1 and CDR2 sequences are SGHVS and FNYEAQ. V dropped 5 bases and J dropped 4 bases, with 15 bases sitting between them. The CDR3 sequence is 15 residues long. CDR3 bases: TGTGCCAGCAGCCCCAAGTTAGGGACTTACAATGAGCAGTTCTTC. This gives the protein CASSPKLGTYNEQFF.

This clonotype was detected only once. V gene TRBV27 combines with J gene TRBJ2-1; D is unresolved. CDR1 is MNHEY, CDR2 SMNVEV, per germline (reference sequence). The V gene lost 8 bases and the J gene lost 13 bases, with 18 bases spanning the gap. The CDR3 has 12 amino acids. The CDR3 region has the DNA TGTGCCAGCCCTCGCAATGAAGAGACCCAGTTCTTC. Protein product: CASPRNEETQFF.

The gene calls are TRBV18 and TRBJ2-1, with 7 bases that match TRBD1. The CDR3 spans 15 residues. The junction had 5 bases not matched to a gene; V was cut back by 4 bases and J by 2 bases. In germline, CDR1 is KGHSH, CDR2 LQKENI. The CDR3 region has the DNA TGTGCCAGCTCACTCGGACAGGAAGCCTACAATGAGCAGTTCTTC. Amino acid sequence: CASSLGQEAYNEQFF.

The V call is TRBV12-3 or TRBV12-4, the J call TRBJ1-1; 7 bases are a match to TRBD1. This CDR3 region has 11 residues. Germline trimming cut 5 bases from V and 11 bases from J; bases unmatched to any gene: 5. This CDR3 reads CASSVTGAAFF. CDR3 sequence (DNA): TGTGCCAGCAGTGTCACAGGGGCGGCTTTCTTT.